The 28 T cell receptor beta chains presented below share a single source sample, sequenced in a study of blood T cell repertoires in COVID-19. Sequenced by immunoSEQ multiplex PCR; TCRdb stores in-frame clones only, minus some. The sample records about 180,000 clones, 79% being singletons. The sequencing input was peripheral blood. Receptor source: a woman aged 55 to 70 with COVID-19, enrolled during active disease.

The V gene is TRBV6-5, the J gene TRBJ1-1; D is perhaps TRBD1 (6 bases). The CDR3 covers 14 residues. V was shortened by 2 bases and J by 1 base, with 8 bases between the two germline ends. Germline lookup yields CDR1 MNHEY and CDR2 SVGAGI. The CDR3 region has the DNA TGTGCCAGCAGTTACACGGGACAGAACACTGAAGCTTTCTTT. As protein: CASSYTGQNTEAFF.

This chain links TRBV2 with TRBJ2-3, with D unresolved. The germline CDR1 and CDR2 sequences are SNHLY and FYNNEI. V was trimmed by 2 bases and J by 1 base, leaving 7 bases between them. This CDR3 contains 14 residues. CDR3 in amino acids: CASSETRGTDTQYF. The CDR3 DNA reads as TGTGCCAGCAGTGAAACCCGGGGCACAGATACGCAGTATTTT.

The rearrangement uses TRBV2 and TRBJ1-2; D gene unclear. Germline CDR1 reads SNHLY; CDR2 reads FYNNEI. Deletions cut 4 bases from V and 8 bases from J, with 11 bases between. This CDR3 spans 12 amino acids. The CDR3 DNA reads as TGTGCCAGCAGTGTCGCCCCGGGGGGCTACACCTTC. Its protein product is CASSVAPGGYTF.

The chain joins TRBV28 to TRBJ1-1, with TRBD1 identical over 9 bases. CDR1 is MDHEN, CDR2 SYDVKM, per germline. Germline trimming cut 3 bases from V and 3 bases from J; bases unmatched to any gene: 5. The CDR3 sequence is 15 residues long. CDR3 nucleotides: TGTGCCAGCAGTTTGTCGACAGGGGGGTACACTGAAGCTTTCTTT. This gives the protein CASSLSTGGYTEAFF.

This clone came up a few times. This chain joins TRBV7-9 and TRBJ2-7, with D maybe TRBD1 (7 bases). Germline V lookup: CDR1 SEHNR, CDR2 FQNEAQ (reference sequence). V was clipped by 7 bases and J by 7 bases, with 17 bases between them. CDR3 size: 13 residues. In nucleotides, the CDR3 is TGTGCCAGCATCGGCACAGGGGCGGGGGAGCAGTACTTC. Encoded protein: CASIGTGAGEQYF.

The V call is TRBV5-1, the J call TRBJ2-1, with D possibly matching TRBD2 (7 bases). V was cut by 2 bases and J by 0 bases, with 12 bases left in between. CDR3 length: 16 amino acids. From germline, CDR1 is SGHRS and CDR2 YFSETQ. The chain's CDR3 is CASSFVRGGSYNEQFF. The CDR3, as DNA: TGCGCCAGCAGCTTCGTGAGGGGGGGCTCCTACAATGAGCAGTTCTTC. The full variable domain, in which reference TRBV5-1 and TRBJ2-1 provide the parts outside the CDR3, is KAGVTQTPRYLIKTRGQQVTLSCSPISGHRSVSWYQQTPGQGLQFLFEYFSETQRNKGNFPGRFSGRQFSNSRSEMNVSTLELGDSALYLCASSFVRGGSYNEQFFGPGTRLTVL.

V is TRBV6-5 and J is TRBJ1-6; D is ambiguous. This CDR3 region has 16 residues. Germline CDR1 reads MNHEY; CDR2 reads SVGAGI. V lost 2 bases to trimming and J lost 6 bases, with 14 bases between them. The CDR3 spells CASSYAVWAGNSPLHF. CDR3 DNA: TGTGCCAGCAGTTACGCGGTTTGGGCGGGTAATTCACCCCTCCACTTT.

This clone was seen a few times. V and J are TRBV25-1 and TRBJ2-7, with TRBD2 as a possible D gene (5 bases). Germline CDR1 and CDR2: MGHDK and SYGVNS. The V end lost 2 bases, the J end lost 2 bases, and 13 bases lay between the germline ends. There are 15 residues in the CDR3. This chain's CDR3 is CASSEAERSAYEQYF. The DNA of the CDR3 is TGTGCCAGCAGTGAAGCAGAGCGGTCAGCCTACGAGCAGTACTTC.

The gene calls are TRBV7-3 and TRBJ2-2, with no clear D. Germline V lookup: CDR1 SGHTA, CDR2 FQGTGA. The CDR3 extends over 14 amino acids. Between the trimmed V and J ends, which lost 5 bases and 4 bases, there was a span of 11 bases. The CDR3 protein is CASSRSGGTGELFF. The CDR3 DNA is TGTGCCAGCAGCCGGTCCGGCGGCACCGGGGAGCTGTTTTTT. The full variable domain, its missing parts supplied by reference TRBV7-3 and TRBJ2-2, is GAGVSQTPSNKVTEKGKYVELRCDPISGHTALYWYRQSLGQGPEFLIYFQGTGAADDSGLPNDRFFAVRPEGSVSTLKIQRTERGDSAVYLCASSRSGGTGELFFGEGSRLTVL.

The chain has TRBV23-1 and TRBJ2-5, with TRBD2 matching 8 bases. TRBV23-1 is reported as an ORF; its role is uncertain. This CDR3 region has 17 residues. Trimming took 2 bases from V and 2 from J; bases not matched to a gene: 10. CDR3 sequence reads: CASSQIGGGESQETQYF. Here the CDR3 DNA reads TGCGCCAGCAGTCAAATCGGGGGGGGAGAATCACAAGAGACCCAGTACTTC.

CDR3 sequence reads: CASSLTGKGYEQYF. The DNA of the CDR3 is TGTGCCAGCAGCTTGACAGGGAAGGGCTACGAGCAGTACTTC. The gene calls are TRBV5-4 and TRBJ2-7, with D perhaps TRBD1 (6 bases). V was shortened by 1 base and J by 3 bases, with 11 bases between the two germline ends. Per the germline V gene, CDR1 is SGHNT and CDR2 is YYREEE (reference sequence). This CDR3 comprises 14 residues.

The rearrangement uses TRBV4-3 and TRBJ2-7; 10 positions match TRBD1. Germline trimming cut 0 bases from V and 5 bases from J; bases unmatched to any gene: 4. This CDR3 contains 15 residues. The germline CDR1 and CDR2 sequences are LGHNA and YSLEER. The CDR3 loop reads CASSQEGQGLDEQYF. The CDR3 DNA reads as TGCGCCAGCAGCCAAGAGGGACAGGGGCTCGACGAGCAGTACTTC.

A few counts support this clone. The CDR3 DNA reads as TGTGCCAGCAGACAGGGGGCAGAGACCCAGTACTTC. Translating it yields CASRQGAETQYF. V gene TRBV6-6 combines with J gene TRBJ2-5, with 9 positions matching TRBD1. The CDR3 consists of 12 residues. Germline V gene sequence: CDR1 MNHNY, CDR2 SVGAGI (reference sequence). With V trimmed by 6 bases and J by 4 bases, 0 bases remained unmatched.

The table lists this clone with a count of one. V gene TRBV7-2 combines with J gene TRBJ1-1; TRBD1 might be the D (5 bases). The germline gives CDR1 SGHTA, CDR2 FQGNSA. The CDR3 consists of 15 residues. V was shortened by 4 bases and J by 0 bases, with 12 bases between the two germline ends. The CDR3 DNA reads as TGTGCCAGCAGCTCCATGACAGTTATGAACACTGAAGCTTTCTTT. It codes for CASSSMTVMNTEAFF.

V usage is TRBV7-9 and J usage is TRBJ1-2; 7 bases map to TRBD1. This CDR3 is built from 15 residues. After removal of 2 bases from V and 4 bases from J, the junction contained 7 bases not matched to a gene. Germline CDR1 reads SEHNR; CDR2 reads FQNEAQ (reference sequence). CDR3 nucleotides: TGTGCCAGCAGCTTACAGACGGGACAGCCCTATGGCTACACCTTC. Amino acids: CASSLQTGQPYGYTF.

The chain has TRBV6-2 or TRBV6-3 and TRBJ2-1, with D tentatively TRBD2 (6 bases). Per germline, CDR1 MNHEY and CDR2 SVGEGT. Trimming cost V 1 base and J 6 bases, with 13 bases left between them. The CDR3 contains 15 residues. CDR3 nucleotide sequence: TGTGCCAGCAGTTACTGGCTAGCGAGCCCCAATGAGCAGTTCTTC. Protein product: CASSYWLASPNEQFF.

The chain couples TRBV6-5 to TRBJ1-6; TRBD1 matches at 7 bases. The germline V gene encodes CDR1 MNHEY and CDR2 SVGAGI. Trimming took 5 bases from V and 10 from J; bases not matched to a gene: 8. The CDR3 contains 14 residues. CDR3 DNA sequence: TGTGCCAGCAGTATACCACAGGGGTGGTCACCCCTCCACTTT. Translated, it gives CASSIPQGWSPLHF.

This clone was detected only once. The rearrangement links TRBV19 to TRBJ2-3; 13 bases fit TRBD2. Germline V CDR1 and CDR2: LNHDA, SQIVND (reference sequence). V dropped 4 bases and J dropped 0; count of bases not matched to a gene: 1. This CDR3 is 16 amino acids long. This CDR3 reads CASSRLAGGSTDTQYF. CDR3 DNA: TGTGCCAGTAGTAGACTAGCGGGGGGAAGCACAGATACGCAGTATTTT.

The chain employs TRBV7-9 and TRBJ1-5; a possible D gene is TRBD1 (6 bases). V lost 5 bases to trimming and J lost 1 base, with 9 bases between them. Germline V gene lookup returns CDR1 SEHNR and CDR2 FQNEAQ (reference sequence). The CDR3 is made up of 14 amino acids. CDR3 protein: CASSAGTSNQPQHF. DNA for the CDR3: TGTGCCAGCAGCGCCGGGACAAGCAATCAGCCCCAGCATTTT.

This clone was observed a few times. The chain is built from TRBV7-2 and TRBJ1-1; D not certain. The V end was cut by 3 bases, the J end by 2 bases, with 10 bases between. From germline, CDR1 is SGHTA and CDR2 FQGNSA. This CDR3 region has 14 residues. CDR3 in DNA: TGTGCCAGCAGCTTCGACATCCGAAACACTGAAGCTTTCTTT. Its translation is CASSFDIRNTEAFF.

The V and J genes are TRBV12-3 or TRBV12-4 and TRBJ1-2; TRBD1 matches at 8 bases. With V trimmed by 5 bases and J by 4 bases, 3 bases remained unmatched. The CDR3 covers 13 residues. Here the CDR3 DNA reads TGTGCCAGCAGTCCACAGGGGGTCTATGGCTACACCTTC. It codes for CASSPQGVYGYTF.

The chain joins TRBV30 to TRBJ1-2; maybe TRBD1 (5 bases). CDR1 and CDR2 from the germline V gene are GTSNPN and SVGIG (reference sequence). The CDR3 has 13 amino acids. V lost 5 bases, J lost 7 bases, and 17 bases lay in between. The CDR3 coding sequence is TGTGCCTGGTTGTGGGGGACTTCAGCTGGCTACACCTTC. Protein sequence: CAWLWGTSAGYTF.

For the CDR3, the DNA is TGCAGTGCTAGTGTCAGGTATCAGCCCCAGCATTTT. The encoded protein is CSASVRYQPQHF. This sequence joins TRBV20-1 and TRBJ1-5; D call uncertain. There are 12 residues in the CDR3. Germline lookup yields CDR1 DFQATT and CDR2 SNEGSKA (reference sequence). Trimming took 3 bases from V and 5 from J, leaving 8 bases between them.

The rearrangement links TRBV3-1 (or the pseudogene TRBV3-2) to TRBJ2-5; D is perhaps TRBD1 (6 bases). Germline V gene data show CDR1 as LGHDT and CDR2 as YNNKEL (reference sequence). The CDR3 loop spans 14 amino acids. Trimming removed 5 bases from V and 4 bases from J, with 14 bases in between. CDR3 loop: CASSTRTDGETQYF. The DNA of the CDR3 is TGTGCCAGCAGCACCCGGACAGACGGAGAGACCCAGTACTTC.

V gene TRBV24-1 combines with J gene TRBJ1-1; tentative D call: TRBD1 (5 bases). Germline V gene sequence: CDR1 KGHDR, CDR2 SFDVKD. Trimming took off 10 bases at V and 0 bases at J, with 11 bases between the two ends. This CDR3 is built from 13 residues. This CDR3 reads CATSTGMNTEAFF. CDR3 coding DNA: TGTGCCACTTCCACAGGAATGAACACTGAAGCTTTCTTT.

This clone ranks as medium-sized. The chain joins TRBV19 to TRBJ2-2; 9 positions match TRBD1. The germline V gene encodes CDR1 LNHDA and CDR2 SQIVND (reference sequence). V shed 2 bases, J shed 5 bases, and the junction held 6 bases outside the gene matches. The CDR3 extends over 16 amino acids. CDR3 residues: CASSISTGQGTGELFF. As DNA, the CDR3 is TGTGCCAGTAGTATATCCACGGGACAGGGAACCGGGGAGCTGTTTTTT.

Written as DNA, the CDR3 is TGTGCCAGCGGGAGGGGTTTCACAGATACGCAGTATTTT. Its protein product is CASGRGFTDTQYF. This chain joins TRBV6-5 and TRBJ2-3; TRBD2 matches 7 bases. The CDR3 runs 13 residues. Losses at the gene ends were 8 bases for V and 2 bases for J; bases not matched to a gene: 4. Per germline, CDR1 MNHEY and CDR2 SVGAGI.

For the CDR3, the DNA is TGTGCCATCAGGGATGACAGATCGGAGACCCAGTACTTC. This encodes CAIRDDRSETQYF. The V call is TRBV10-3, the J call TRBJ2-5, with D tentatively TRBD1 (5 bases). Trimming removed 6 bases from V and 5 bases from J, with 13 bases in between. The CDR3 spans 13 residues. Germline-derived CDR1 and CDR2 are ENHRY and SYGVKD.